A selection of T cell receptor beta chains follows, all from one sample in a study of Ad26.COV2.S vaccination and SARS-CoV-2 variants. Repertoires were generated with immunoSEQ multiplex PCR, while TCRdb's copy carries only in-frame clones and drops some. This sample has about 350,000 clones, with 88% found just once. Here the sequenced sample was peripheral blood, taken in a trial of Ad26.COV2.S vaccine versus placebo. The receptors here all came from a person between 18 and 59 years old who received the Ad26.COV2.S COVID-19 vaccine or a placebo. Each CDR3 is given with its conserved first and last residue. Fields, in order: V gene, J gene, clone size, D gene, CDR3 protein, CDR3 DNA. A D gene is named only where the DNA matches it firmly. Only part of the rows carry a size: once, few, many, or a class if the clone is expanded.

V: TRBV28
J: TRBJ2-1
size: once
D: .
CDR3: CASSWAYNEQFF
DNA: TGTGCCAGCAGTTGGGCGTACAATGAGCAGTTCTTC

V: TRBV9
J: TRBJ1-6
size: .
D: .
CDR3: CASSPGAPKNSPLHF
DNA: TGTGCCAGCAGCCCAGGGGCTCCGAAAAATTCACCCCTCCACTTT

V: TRBV5-8
J: TRBJ1-5
size: .
D: .
CDR3: CASSSQTPGVGNQPQHF
DNA: TGTGCCAGCAGCTCGCAGACCCCAGGGGTGGGTAATCAGCCCCAGCATTTT

V: TRBV9
J: TRBJ2-6
size: .
D: TRBD1
CDR3: CASSAGTGSSGANVLTF
DNA: TGTGCCAGCAGCGCCGGGACAGGAAGCTCTGGGGCCAACGTCCTGACTTTC

V: TRBV18
J: TRBJ1-1
size: .
D: .
CDR3: CASSPREGTEAFF
DNA: TGTGCCAGCTCACCCCGTGAAGGGACAGAAGCTTTCTTT

V: TRBV10-3
J: TRBJ1-1
size: .
D: .
CDR3: CAVKHTTKAFF
DNA: TGTGCCGTAAAACACACGACGAAAGCTTTCTTT

V: TRBV7-8
J: TRBJ1-2
size: .
D: TRBD1
CDR3: CASSHTGQANNYGYTF
DNA: TGTGCCAGCAGCCACACCGGACAGGCTAATAACTATGGCTACACCTTC

V: TRBV10-2
J: TRBJ2-1
size: .
D: .
CDR3: CASSVTLRSDEQFF
DNA: TGCGCCAGCAGCGTGACGCTCCGTAGCGATGAGCAGTTCTTC

V: TRBV6-2/TRBV6-3
J: TRBJ2-7
size: .
D: TRBD2
CDR3: CASSSRGYEQYF
DNA: TGTGCCAGCAGTTCGCGGGGGTACGAGCAGTACTTC

V: TRBV7-3
J: TRBJ2-3
size: .
D: .
CDR3: CASSQLKAHTQYF
DNA: TGTGCCAGCAGCCAACTGAAAGCCCATACGCAGTATTTT

V: TRBV19
J: TRBJ2-7
size: few
D: TRBD1
CDR3: CASSPGDRGRREQYF
DNA: TGTGCCAGTAGTCCTGGGGACAGGGGGCGACGGGAGCAGTACTTC

V: TRBV7-3
J: TRBJ2-3
size: once
D: .
CDR3: CASSSGLVDTQYF
DNA: TGTGCCAGCAGCTCCGGACTCGTAGATACGCAGTATTTT

V: TRBV6-1
J: TRBJ1-1
size: .
D: .
CDR3: CASSEIFVSLNTEAFF
DNA: TGTGCCAGCAGTGAAATTTTCGTAAGTCTGAACACTGAAGCTTTCTTT

V: TRBV5-4
J: TRBJ1-4
size: once
D: .
CDR3: CASSLAGGEEKLFF
DNA: TGTGCCAGCAGCTTGGCGGGGGGGGAAGAAAAACTGTTTTTT

V: TRBV18
J: TRBJ1-5
size: .
D: .
CDR3: CASSPAGGNQPQHF
DNA: TGTGCCAGCTCACCAGCGGGGGGCAATCAGCCCCAGCATTTT

V: TRBV7-9
J: TRBJ2-7
size: .
D: .
CDR3: CASSLGSYEQYF
DNA: TGTGCCAGCAGCTTAGGCTCCTACGAGCAGTACTTC

V: TRBV7-3
J: TRBJ2-3
size: .
D: .
CDR3: CASSPAGTSTDTQYF
DNA: TGTGCCAGCAGCCCCGCCGGGACTAGCACAGATACGCAGTATTTT

V: TRBV19
J: TRBJ1-2
size: .
D: .
CDR3: CASSIGTVVFDWYTF
DNA: TGTGCCAGTAGTATTGGGACTGTCGTTTTTGACTGGTACACCTTC

V: TRBV11-3
J: TRBJ2-3
size: .
D: .
CDR3: CASSKGGPDTQYF
DNA: TGTGCCAGCAGCAAAGGGGGGCCAGATACGCAGTATTTT

V: TRBV5-5
J: TRBJ1-5
size: .
D: .
CDR3: CASSLVVGSYSPQHF
DNA: TGTGCCAGCAGCTTGGTTGTAGGGTCGTATTCGCCCCAGCATTTT

V: TRBV7-3
J: TRBJ2-7
size: .
D: TRBD1
CDR3: CASSLMSDRGYEQYF
DNA: TGTGCCAGCAGCTTAATGAGTGACAGGGGGTACGAGCAGTACTTC

V: TRBV11-2
J: TRBJ1-2
size: .
D: .
CDR3: CASSLGASDGGYTF
DNA: TGTGCCAGCAGCTTAGGCGCCTCTGACGGTGGCTACACCTTC

V: TRBV6-5
J: TRBJ1-1
size: once
D: .
CDR3: CASSPQAYTEAFF
DNA: TGTGCCAGCAGTCCCCAGGCGTACACTGAAGCTTTCTTT

V: TRBV29-1
J: TRBJ1-1
size: .
D: TRBD1
CDR3: CSVLTGLNTEAFF
DNA: TGCAGCGTTCTGACAGGGCTGAACACTGAAGCTTTCTTT

V: TRBV27
J: TRBJ1-1
size: .
D: .
CDR3: CASSLWTGTEAFF
DNA: TGTGCCAGCAGTTTATGGACTGGCACTGAAGCTTTCTTT

V: TRBV11-3
J: TRBJ2-3
size: .
D: .
CDR3: CASSLFGSDTQYF
DNA: TGTGCCAGCAGCTTATTTGGGTCAGATACGCAGTATTTT

V: TRBV9
J: TRBJ2-2
size: .
D: .
CDR3: CASSDPRAGTLNTGELFF
DNA: TGTGCCAGCAGCGATCCCCGAGCCGGGACACTAAACACCGGGGAGCTGTTTTTT

V: TRBV5-1
J: TRBJ2-2
size: .
D: .
CDR3: CASSPMGTNTGELFF
DNA: TGCGCCAGCAGCCCGATGGGGACGAACACCGGGGAGCTGTTTTTT

V: TRBV27
J: TRBJ2-1
size: .
D: TRBD2
CDR3: CASSYLADSYNEQFF
DNA: TGTGCCAGCAGCTATCTAGCGGACTCCTACAATGAGCAGTTCTTC

V: TRBV11-3
J: TRBJ2-2
size: .
D: TRBD2
CDR3: CASSLRLAENTGELFF
DNA: TGTGCCAGCAGCCTCAGACTAGCGGAGAACACCGGGGAGCTGTTTTTT

V: TRBV12-5
J: TRBJ2-3
size: .
D: .
CDR3: CASGFETDTQYF
DNA: TGTGCTAGTGGTTTCGAAACAGATACGCAGTATTTT